The rows below give T cell receptor beta chains drawn from one sample of a study of T cell responses to AZD1222 COVID-19 vaccine. Sequencing was performed with immunoSEQ multiplex PCR; in TCRdb, only in-frame clones are kept and a portion is missing. The sample carries fewer than 150,000 clones, 70% to 90% recorded once. Source: peripheral blood, taken on day 0 of AZD1222 vaccination. The receptors were gathered from an adult in good health. CDR3s include the opening cysteine and the closing phenylalanine or tryptophan.

length: 19
V: TRBV3-1/TRBV3-2
CDR3: CASSQGLGQGAFSNQPQHF

length: 15
V: TRBV19
CDR3: CASSIDPGLGGEQYF

length: 17
V: TRBV2
CDR3: CASSPGTSGRSSYEQYF

length: 16
V: TRBV6-6
CDR3: CASSPGQGGVRTEAFF

length: 15
V: TRBV24-1
CDR3: CATSDPRDRAYEQYF

length: 19
V: TRBV4-3
CDR3: CASSPPPTSGDLSYNEQFF

length: 15
V: TRBV10-1
CDR3: CASSAGRGLSGELFF

length: 12
V: TRBV30
CDR3: CAWSLGVYEQYF

length: 15
V: TRBV6-1
CDR3: CASSERQGLGQPQHF

length: 16
V: TRBV25-1
CDR3: CASSQFSGGHQETQYF

length: 13
V: TRBV6-5
CDR3: CASRVAGANVLTF

length: 14
V: TRBV7-9
CDR3: CASCRAGVNYGYTF

length: 13
V: TRBV7-2
CDR3: CASSLDRGEGYTF

length: 15
V: TRBV9
CDR3: CASSVIAGPSYEQYF

length: 14
V: TRBV19
CDR3: CASSRDSPRDTQYF

length: 13
V: TRBV2
CDR3: CASSEESNQPQHF

length: 16
V: TRBV5-5
CDR3: CASSPGAGSGYNEQFF

length: 15
V: TRBV28
CDR3: CASSKRTGSNSPLHF

length: 17
V: TRBV18
CDR3: CASSPQETRGDNEKLFF

length: 14
V: TRBV18
CDR3: CASSPRGSSYEQYF

length: 15
V: TRBV10-1
CDR3: CASSDGTKNTGELFF

length: 15
V: TRBV19
CDR3: CASQERTSASYEQYF

length: 14
V: TRBV4-2
CDR3: CASSPTRNNSPLHF

length: 14
V: TRBV5-8
CDR3: CASGERTGNPGYTF

length: 12
V: TRBV28
CDR3: CASSPGATGQYF

length: 17
V: TRBV4-3
CDR3: CASSQDWSGGADNEQFF

length: 15
V: TRBV4-1
CDR3: CASSQGRGTTLGYTF

length: 13
V: TRBV19
CDR3: CASNGQRNEKLFF

length: 15
V: TRBV11-3
CDR3: CASSAQSASGNTIYF

length: 13
V: TRBV6-2/TRBV6-3
CDR3: CASSWDDYNEQFF

length: 13
V: TRBV12-3/TRBV12-4
CDR3: CASSQRGVQPQHF

length: 16
V: TRBV10-2
CDR3: CASSEPMAAGFTEAFF

length: 16
V: TRBV29-1
CDR3: CSVEALRRDSPGELFF

length: 16
V: TRBV21-1
CDR3: CASSKEQRTLGYEQYF

length: 14
V: TRBV6-5
CDR3: CALQAGNSGNTIYF

length: 14
V: TRBV6-5
CDR3: CASSYGPPNYGYTF

length: 13
V: TRBV29-1
CDR3: CSGLQGSTGELFF